These 9 T cell receptor beta chains were sequenced from one sample in a study of blood T cell repertoires in COVID-19. Sequencing used immunoSEQ multiplex PCR; TCRdb keeps in-frame clones, though not all of them. Altogether about 400,000 clones are present, approximately 90% being singletons, with the ten largest covering roughly 4%. The sample taken for sequencing was peripheral blood. Receptor source: a young woman with acute or convalescent COVID-19.

Here the CDR3 DNA reads TGTGCCAGCAGTTTGCACAGTAATTCACCCCTCCACTTT. Its protein is CASSLHSNSPLHF. The chain combines TRBV27 with TRBJ1-6, with D unclear. V lost 3 bases, J lost 6 bases, and 6 bases lay in between. The CDR3 contains 13 residues. The germline V gene encodes CDR1 MNHEY and CDR2 SMNVEV (reference sequence).

The chain joins TRBV5-1 to TRBJ1-1; no clear D. The CDR3 has 12 residues. The germline V gene has CDR1 SGHRS and CDR2 YFSETQ. V lost 1 base, J lost 4 bases, and 5 bases lay in between. This CDR3 reads CASSLPGTEAFF. The CDR3 nucleotides are TGCGCCAGCAGCTTGCCCGGCACTGAAGCTTTCTTT.

The V and J genes are TRBV12-5 and TRBJ1-1, with D possibly TRBD1 on 5 matching bases. The CDR3 consists of 15 residues. Between the trimmed V and J ends, which lost 2 bases and 5 bases, there was a span of 15 bases. CDR1 is LGHNT, CDR2 FRNRAP, per germline. Written as DNA, the CDR3 is TGTGCTAGTGGTTTGAGGGGAGGATTAGGGACTGAAGCTTTCTTT. This encodes CASGLRGGLGTEAFF.

The genes are TRBV16 and TRBJ2-3; D might be TRBD2 (6 bases). With 8 bases removed from V and 1 base from J, the gap between germline ends came to 22 bases. The CDR3 has 17 amino acids. In germline, CDR1 is KGHSY, CDR2 FQNENV. CDR3: CASHSEGDSGGTDTQYF. The CDR3 bases are TGTGCCAGCCATTCGGAAGGGGACTCTGGGGGCACAGATACGCAGTATTTT.

This clone was detected once. DNA of the CDR3: TGTGCCAGTAGTATAGAGGGGGCTTCGGACGAGCAGTACTTC. Its translation is CASSIEGASDEQYF. The chain couples TRBV19 to TRBJ2-7, with a tentative D call TRBD1 (6 bases). Trimming shortened V by 0 bases and J by 5 bases, and 11 bases separated the two germline ends. There are 14 residues in the CDR3. CDR1 LNHDA and CDR2 SQIVND come from the germline V gene (reference sequence).

The V call is TRBV6-6, the J call TRBJ2-7; possible D gene TRBD2, 6 bases. Trimming pared 2 bases from V and 2 bases from J, leaving 10 bases between. Germline V gene lookup returns CDR1 MNHNY and CDR2 SVGAGI (reference sequence). This CDR3 contains 14 residues. The CDR3 DNA sequence: TGTGCCAGCAGTTACCGGGACTCACCCTACGAGCAGTACTTC. This translates into CASSYRDSPYEQYF.

V usage is TRBV4-2 and J usage is TRBJ1-1; tentative D call: TRBD1 (5 bases). The CDR3 totals 14 residues. Per germline, CDR1 LGHNA and CDR2 YNFKEQ. Deletions cut 6 bases from V and 2 bases from J, with 13 bases between. The CDR3 reads CASSPTGVNTEAFF. As DNA, the CDR3 is TGTGCCAGCAGTCCCACGGGGGTAAACACTGAAGCTTTCTTT.

The genes are TRBV3-1 (or the pseudogene TRBV3-2) and TRBJ2-1, with no clear D. The V end lost 4 bases, the J end lost 10 bases, and 11 bases lay between the germline ends. The CDR3 loop spans 12 amino acids. Germline V gene sequence: CDR1 LGHDT, CDR2 YNNKEL (reference sequence). The CDR3 loop reads CASSRGEDEQFF. The CDR3 bases are TGTGCCAGCAGCCGTGGAGAAGACGAGCAGTTCTTC.

The V gene is TRBV13, the J gene TRBJ2-5; 11 positions agree with TRBD2. This CDR3 comprises 16 residues. Germline CDR1 PRHDT, CDR2 FYEKMQ (reference sequence). V lost 5 bases to trimming and J lost 2 bases; unmatched junction nucleotides: 7. CDR3 DNA sequence: TGTGCCAGCAGCGGCCGACTAGCGGGGCATCAAGAGACCCAGTACTTC. The encoded protein is CASSGRLAGHQETQYF.